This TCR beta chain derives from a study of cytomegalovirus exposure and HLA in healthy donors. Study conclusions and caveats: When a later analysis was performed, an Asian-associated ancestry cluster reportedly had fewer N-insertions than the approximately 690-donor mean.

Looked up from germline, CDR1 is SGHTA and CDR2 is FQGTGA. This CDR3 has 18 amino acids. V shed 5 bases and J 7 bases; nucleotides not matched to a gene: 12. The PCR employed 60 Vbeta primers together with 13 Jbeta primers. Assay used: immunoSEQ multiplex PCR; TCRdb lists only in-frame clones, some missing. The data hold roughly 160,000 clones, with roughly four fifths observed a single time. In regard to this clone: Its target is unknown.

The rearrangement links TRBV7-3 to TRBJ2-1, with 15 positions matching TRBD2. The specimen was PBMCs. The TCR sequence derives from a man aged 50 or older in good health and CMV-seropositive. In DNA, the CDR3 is TGTGCCAGCAGCCCCGGGACGGTGGGACTAGCGGGAGGTAATGAGCAGTTCTTC. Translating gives CASSPGTVGLAGGNEQFF. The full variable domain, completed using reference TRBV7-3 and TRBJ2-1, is GAGVSQTPSNKVTEKGKYVELRCDPISGHTALYWYRQSLGQGPEFLIYFQGTGAADDSGLPNDRFFAVRPEGSVSTLKIQRTERGDSAVYLCASSPGTVGLAGGNEQFFGPGTRLTVL.